This T cell receptor beta chain was sequenced in a study of cytomegalovirus exposure and HLA in healthy donors. Study-level results: What TCR beta sequences reportedly achieved was accurate prediction of HLA-A and HLA-B alleles in most subjects. For cytomegalovirus status, the classifier reportedly gave diagnoses with high specificity and sensitivity.

The PCR used 60 Vbeta and 13 Jbeta primers. Generated by immunoSEQ multiplex PCR, the TCRdb table keeps only in-frame clones and is missing some. The table includes roughly 130,000 clones, roughly 71% detected once. The CDR3 runs 14 residues. Germline V lookup: CDR1 SGHRS, CDR2 YFSETQ. V lost 1 base to trimming and J lost 2 bases, with 9 bases between them. Comments on this clone: Its target is unknown.

The receptor was derived from a woman aged 45-60 years in good health and CMV-seropositive. The chain uses TRBV5-1 and TRBJ1-1; no definite D call. The sample taken for sequencing was PBMCs. CDR3 amino acids: CASSLTVANTEAFF. In DNA form, the CDR3 reads TGCGCCAGCAGCTTGACCGTGGCAAACACTGAAGCTTTCTTT.